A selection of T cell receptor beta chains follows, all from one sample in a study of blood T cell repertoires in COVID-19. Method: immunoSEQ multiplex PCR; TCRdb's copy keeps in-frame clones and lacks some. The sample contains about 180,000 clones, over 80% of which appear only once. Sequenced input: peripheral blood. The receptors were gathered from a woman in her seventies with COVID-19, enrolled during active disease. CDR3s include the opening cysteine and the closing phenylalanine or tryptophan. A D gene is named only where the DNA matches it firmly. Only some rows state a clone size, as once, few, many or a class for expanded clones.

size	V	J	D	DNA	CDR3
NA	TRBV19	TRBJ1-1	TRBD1	TGTGCCAGTAGGTACAGGGGGGACACTGAAGCTTTCTTT	CASRYRGDTEAFF
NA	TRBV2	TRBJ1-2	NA	TGTGCCAGCAGGAAACAGGGTCCCTTATATGGCTACACCTTC	CASRKQGPLYGYTF
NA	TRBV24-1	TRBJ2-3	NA	TGTGCCACCAGTGATTTCGGGGGACAGAGCACAGATACGCAGTATTTT	CATSDFGGQSTDTQYF
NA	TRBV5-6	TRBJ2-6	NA	TGTGCCAGCAGCTTAGCGAGCACTGGGGCCAACGTCCTGACTTTC	CASSLASTGANVLTF
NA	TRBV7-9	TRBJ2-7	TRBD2	TGTGCCAGCGGTCGACTAGCATTCGAGCAGTACTTC	CASGRLAFEQYF
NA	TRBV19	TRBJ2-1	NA	TGTGCCAGTAGTGACCGGGACTTCTCCGGGGGCTCCTACAATGAGCAGTTCTTC	CASSDRDFSGGSYNEQFF
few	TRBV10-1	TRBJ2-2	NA	TGCGCCAGCAGTCAACCTAGGGGGGAGCTGTTTTTT	CASSQPRGELFF
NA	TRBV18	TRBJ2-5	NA	TGTGCCAGCTCACCATACGTCGGAGAAGAGACCCAGTACTTC	CASSPYVGEETQYF
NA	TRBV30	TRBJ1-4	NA	TGTGCCTGGAGTCCCCGCGGGCGTGAAAAACTGTTTTTT	CAWSPRGREKLFF
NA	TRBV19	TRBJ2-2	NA	TGTGCCAGTAGGTGGGAGTCGAACACCGGGGAGCTGTTTTTT	CASRWESNTGELFF
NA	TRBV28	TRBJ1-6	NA	TGTGCCAGCAGTTCGCAGGATAGGGGAACGAATTCACCCCTCCACTTT	CASSSQDRGTNSPLHF
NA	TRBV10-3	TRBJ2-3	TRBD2	TGTGCCATCAGTGAGTCGATATCCGCGGGAGGGAATACGCAGTATTTT	CAISESISAGGNTQYF
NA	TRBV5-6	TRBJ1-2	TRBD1	TGTGCCAGCAGCTTGGTTCGGCAGGGGGGTCGCGGCTACACCTTC	CASSLVRQGGRGYTF
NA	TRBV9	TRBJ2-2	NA	TGTGCCAGCAGCGTAGGGAAGGGGCTAAGGAACACCGGGGAGCTGTTTTTT	CASSVGKGLRNTGELFF
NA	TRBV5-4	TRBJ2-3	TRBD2	TGTGCCAGCAGCTTGTCTAGCGGGTTTCTCGCAGATACGCAGTATTTT	CASSLSSGFLADTQYF
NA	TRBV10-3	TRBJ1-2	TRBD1	TGTGCCATCAGTGAGACAGGGGAGAGGAATGGCTACACCTTC	CAISETGERNGYTF
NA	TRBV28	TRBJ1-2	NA	TGTGCCAGCAGTTTTCGGGGGGGATATGGCTACACCTTC	CASSFRGGYGYTF
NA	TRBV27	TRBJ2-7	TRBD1	TGTGCCAGCAGTTTATTCACGCCCGGGACAGGGGGCTCTTACGAGCAGTACTTC	CASSLFTPGTGGSYEQYF
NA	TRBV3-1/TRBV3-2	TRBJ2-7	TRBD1	TGTGCCAGCAGCCCCGAGGGGACAGGGATTTGCGAGCAGTACTTC	CASSPEGTGICEQYF
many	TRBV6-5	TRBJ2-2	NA	TGTGCCAGCCAAGGACAAACGACCGGGGAGCTGTTTTTT	CASQGQTTGELFF
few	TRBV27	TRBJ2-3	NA	TGTGCCAGCAGAGCTGCCGGGACTTTACATACGCAGTATTTT	CASRAAGTLHTQYF
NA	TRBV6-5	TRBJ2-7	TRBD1	TGTGCCAGCATTAAGGACAGGGGGGCCACCTACGAGCAGTACTTC	CASIKDRGATYEQYF
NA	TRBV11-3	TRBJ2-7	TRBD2	TGTGCCAGCAGCTTAGGGGGGACTAGCGGGTCCTACGAGCAGTACTTC	CASSLGGTSGSYEQYF
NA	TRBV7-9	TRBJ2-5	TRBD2	TGTGCCAGCACCAAGACTAGCGGGAGGGAGACCCAGTACTTC	CASTKTSGRETQYF
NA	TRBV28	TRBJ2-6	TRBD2	TGTGCCAGCTCCCCGGCGGGGGGCTCGGCGGGGGCCAACGTCCTGACTTTC	CASSPAGGSAGANVLTF
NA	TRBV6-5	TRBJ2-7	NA	TGTGCCAGCAGTTACTCGGAGACAGGCTCCTACGAGCAGTACTTC	CASSYSETGSYEQYF
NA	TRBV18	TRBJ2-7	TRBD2	TGTGCCAGCTCACCTAACCTAGCGGAGGCCTACGAGCAGTACTTC	CASSPNLAEAYEQYF
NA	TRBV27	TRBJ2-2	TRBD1	TGTGCCAGCAGTTCAACTAACAGGGGCACCGGGGAGCTGTTTTTT	CASSSTNRGTGELFF
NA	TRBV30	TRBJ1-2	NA	TGTGCCCGGAGTGTAGGAGGACCAACCAACTATGGCTACACCTTC	CARSVGGPTNYGYTF
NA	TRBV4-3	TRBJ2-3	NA	TGCGCCAGCAGCCAAGATCAGGGGCGGACAGATACGCAGTATTTT	CASSQDQGRTDTQYF
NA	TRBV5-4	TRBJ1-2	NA	TGTGCCAGCAGCCTGGGGGGAGGAGACATTGGCTACACCTTC	CASSLGGGDIGYTF
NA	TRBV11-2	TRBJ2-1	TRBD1	TGTGCCAGCAGCAAGGGACAGGGAATTGAGCAGTTCTTC	CASSKGQGIEQFF
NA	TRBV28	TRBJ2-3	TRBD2	TGTGCCAGCAGTCTCTGGGGGGGACGGGGAGATACGCAGTATTTT	CASSLWGGRGDTQYF
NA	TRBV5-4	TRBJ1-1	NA	TGTGCCAGCAGCTTGGGTCAGGGGCAAATACGCACTGAAGCTTTCTTT	CASSLGQGQIRTEAFF
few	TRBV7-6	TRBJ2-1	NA	TGTGCCAGCAGCTCGGCGTCGGCGGAGGGGAATGAGCAGTTCTTC	CASSSASAEGNEQFF
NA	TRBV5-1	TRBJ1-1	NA	TGCGCCAGCAGCTTGGCCGCGGGCTCAGACACTGAAGCTTTCTTT	CASSLAAGSDTEAFF
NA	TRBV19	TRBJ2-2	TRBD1	TGTGCCAGTAGTACGCCTCGACAGGGGGCGGACACCGGGGAGCTGTTTTTT	CASSTPRQGADTGELFF
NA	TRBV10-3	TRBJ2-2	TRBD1	TGTGCCATCAGAGGACAGGGGGAGGCCGGGGAGCTGTTTTTT	CAIRGQGEAGELFF
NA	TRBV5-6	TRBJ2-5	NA	TGTGCCAGCAGCCAAAGAAGCAGGGTTGAGACCCAGTACTTC	CASSQRSRVETQYF
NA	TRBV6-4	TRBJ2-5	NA	TGTGCCAGCAGTGACGAGGGAGGGGGGACCCAGTACTTC	CASSDEGGGTQYF
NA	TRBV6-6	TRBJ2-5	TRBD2	TGTGCCAGCAGGGACTGGCTAGCGGGAGGGCGCGGGACCCAGTACTTC	CASRDWLAGGRGTQYF
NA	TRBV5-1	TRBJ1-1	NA	TGCGCCAGCAGCTCTCAGGACAAGGTAGGCACTGAAGCTTTCTTT	CASSSQDKVGTEAFF
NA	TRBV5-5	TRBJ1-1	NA	TGTGCCAGCAGCTCCGCCGGGACTTTTAAAGCTTTCTTT	CASSSAGTFKAFF
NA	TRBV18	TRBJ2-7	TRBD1	TGTGCCAGCTCACCGGCGGGGACAGGGGGCTACGAGCAGTACTTC	CASSPAGTGGYEQYF
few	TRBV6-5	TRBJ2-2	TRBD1	TGTGCCAGCAGATTACAGGGGACCGGGGAGCTGTTTTTT	CASRLQGTGELFF
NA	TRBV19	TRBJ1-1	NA	TGTGCCAGTAGTATAAGGGGGGGCCCAAACACTGAAGCTTTCTTT	CASSIRGGPNTEAFF
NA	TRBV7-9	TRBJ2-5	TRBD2	TGTGCCAGCAGCTTAACCCTAGCGGGAGATTCGCGGGAGACCCAGTACTTC	CASSLTLAGDSRETQYF
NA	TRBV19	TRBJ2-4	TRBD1	TGTGCCAGTAGTATAGGGACAGGCCTAACCAAAAACATTCAGTACTTC	CASSIGTGLTKNIQYF
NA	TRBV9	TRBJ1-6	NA	TGTGCCAGCAGCGTAGAGGCAGGGGAGAATTCACCCCTCCACTTT	CASSVEAGENSPLHF
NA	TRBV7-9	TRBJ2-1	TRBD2	TGTGCCAGCAGCTTAGAAGCGGGAGGTGTCACACAGTTCTTC	CASSLEAGGVTQFF